The clone carrying this T cell receptor beta chain came up many times. The target antigen is unknown. Via MiXCR, TCRdb re-called the 5' RACE reads, giving one row per CDR3 protein. Here the sample spans over 45,000 distinct CDR3 sequences, approximately 2.8% being singletons. This sample is part of a study of neurological immune-mediated disorders. At the level of the study: Of around 35 multiple sclerosis patients, about 31 were relapsing-remitting and 3 secondary progressive. Study-wide results and limits: The phylogenetic placement of 18 of 34 multiple sclerosis patients' repertoires in one related-CDR3 cluster constitutes a possible signature.

This CDR3 is built from 16 residues. V gave up 5 bases and J gave up 1 base; unmatched junction bases: 2. The germline V gene encodes CDR1 MNHEY and CDR2 SVGAGI. This sequence originates from a woman in her forties or fifties with multiple sclerosis. The V call is TRBV6-5, the J call TRBJ2-3, with 14 bases aligning to TRBD2. The specimen sequenced was PBMCs. This CDR3 is CASSPGLAGGTDTQYF. CDR3 coding DNA: TGTGCCAGCAGTCCGGGACTAGCGGGAGGCACAGATACGCAGTATTTT.